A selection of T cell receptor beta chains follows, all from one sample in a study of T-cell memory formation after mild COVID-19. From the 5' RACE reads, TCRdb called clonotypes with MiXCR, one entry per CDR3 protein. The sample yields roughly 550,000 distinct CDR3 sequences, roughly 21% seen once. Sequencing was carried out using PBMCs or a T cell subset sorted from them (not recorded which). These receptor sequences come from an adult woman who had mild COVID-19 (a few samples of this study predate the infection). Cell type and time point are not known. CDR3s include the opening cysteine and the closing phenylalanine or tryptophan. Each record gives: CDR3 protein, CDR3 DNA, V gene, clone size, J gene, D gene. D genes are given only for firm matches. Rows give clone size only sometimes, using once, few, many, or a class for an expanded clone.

CDR3: CASSRGQDTYEQYF; DNA: TGTGCCAGCTCACGCGGCCAGGACACCTACGAGCAGTACTTC; V: TRBV18; size: -; J: TRBJ2-7; D: -
CDR3: CASSERAVSYNEQFF; DNA: TGTGCCAGCAGTGAAAGGGCGGTCTCCTACAATGAGCAGTTCTTC; V: TRBV2; size: -; J: TRBJ2-1; D: -
CDR3: CASSFRDYQPNTGELFF; DNA: TGTGCCAGCAGCTTTAGGGACTACCAGCCGAACACCGGGGAGCTGTTTTTT; V: TRBV11-1; size: once; J: TRBJ2-2; D: TRBD2
CDR3: CASSRIGASGYTF; DNA: TGTGCCAGCAGCCGAATAGGGGCGTCTGGCTACACCTTC; V: TRBV7-9; size: -; J: TRBJ1-2; D: -
CDR3: CASSPRTVDQPQHF; DNA: TGTGCCAGCAGTCCTAGGACTGTTGATCAGCCCCAGCATTTT; V: TRBV27; size: few; J: TRBJ1-5; D: -
CDR3: CSARTSGRQRRQFF; DNA: TGCAGTGCCCGGACTAGCGGGAGACAGAGGCGGCAGTTCTTC; V: TRBV20-1; size: many; J: TRBJ2-1; D: TRBD2
CDR3: CASTLVYPPSGANVLTF; DNA: TGTGCCAGCACCCTCGTTTACCCACCGTCTGGGGCCAACGTCCTGACTTTC; V: TRBV12-3/TRBV12-4; size: -; J: TRBJ2-6; D: -
CDR3: CASSFMGGGSVSSTDTQYF; DNA: TGCGCCAGCAGCTTTATGGGCGGGGGGTCTGTCTCTAGCACAGATACGCAGTATTTT; V: TRBV5-1; size: -; J: TRBJ2-3; D: TRBD2
CDR3: CASSFRANVLTF; DNA: TGCGCCAGCAGTTTTAGGGCCAACGTCCTGACTTTC; V: TRBV5-1; size: -; J: TRBJ2-6; D: -
CDR3: CSAKTSGGLTGELFF; DNA: TGCAGTGCAAAGACTAGCGGGGGGCTCACCGGGGAGCTGTTTTTT; V: TRBV20-1; size: many; J: TRBJ2-2; D: TRBD2
CDR3: CASSPGGTQYF; DNA: TGTGCCAGCTCACCGGGCGGGACCCAGTACTTC; V: TRBV18; size: many; J: TRBJ2-5; D: -
CDR3: CASSLGQGGGNTEAFF; DNA: TGTGCCAGCAGCTTAGGACAGGGAGGCGGGAACACTGAAGCTTTCTTT; V: TRBV7-6; size: few; J: TRBJ1-1; D: TRBD1
CDR3: CASSLRVGNTEAFF; DNA: TGCGCCAGCAGCTTGAGGGTAGGGAACACTGAAGCTTTCTTT; V: TRBV5-1; size: -; J: TRBJ1-1; D: -
CDR3: CASTGLAGNEQFF; DNA: TGTGCCAGCACCGGACTAGCGGGGAATGAGCAGTTCTTC; V: TRBV2; size: -; J: TRBJ2-1; D: TRBD2
CDR3: CASSYVSPWTGANTGELFF; DNA: TGTGCCAGCAGTTACGTCTCGCCTTGGACAGGGGCGAACACCGGGGAGCTGTTTTTT; V: TRBV6-6; size: -; J: TRBJ2-2; D: TRBD1
CDR3: CASSGPGHPNTGELFF; DNA: TGTGCCAGCAGCGGCCCGGGACACCCAAACACCGGGGAGCTGTTTTTT; V: TRBV9; size: few; J: TRBJ2-2; D: -
CDR3: CSASVPETSQETQYF; DNA: TGCAGTGCTAGTGTACCCGAGACTAGCCAAGAGACCCAGTACTTC; V: TRBV20-1; size: -; J: TRBJ2-5; D: -
CDR3: CASSIERMRLTKTDTQYF; DNA: TGTGCCAGTAGTATAGAGAGGATGCGCCTGACAAAAACAGATACGCAGTATTTT; V: TRBV19; size: few; J: TRBJ2-3; D: -
CDR3: CASSRVGTEQFF; DNA: TGTGCCAGCAGTAGAGTGGGAACTGAGCAGTTCTTC; V: TRBV12-3/TRBV12-4; size: few; J: TRBJ2-1; D: -
CDR3: CASSQGGAETQYF; DNA: TGTGCCAGCAGCCAAGGGGGCGCAGAGACCCAGTACTTC; V: TRBV7-2; size: -; J: TRBJ2-5; D: TRBD1
CDR3: CSALRTGVPYEQYF; DNA: TGCAGTGCCCTTCGGACAGGGGTACCATACGAGCAGTACTTC; V: TRBV20-1; size: once; J: TRBJ2-7; D: TRBD1
CDR3: CSAYTGGGEQYF; DNA: TGCAGTGCTTATACAGGGGGAGGGGAGCAGTACTTC; V: TRBV20-1; size: few; J: TRBJ2-7; D: -
CDR3: CASSKGTSGAYEQYF; DNA: TGCGCCAGCAGCAAGGGGACTAGCGGAGCCTACGAGCAGTACTTC; V: TRBV5-1; size: few; J: TRBJ2-7; D: TRBD2
CDR3: CASSEAIGGSSYNEQFF; DNA: TGTGCCAGCAGTGAAGCCATAGGTGGTAGCTCCTACAATGAGCAGTTCTTC; V: TRBV25-1; size: few; J: TRBJ2-1; D: -
CDR3: CASSSLSGWGDEQYF; DNA: TGTGCCAGCAGCTCTCTATCAGGGTGGGGGGACGAGCAGTACTTC; V: TRBV5-5; size: -; J: TRBJ2-7; D: -
CDR3: CSAGKVDTQYF; DNA: TGCAGTGCTGGAAAGGTGGATACGCAGTATTTT; V: TRBV20-1; size: -; J: TRBJ2-3; D: -
CDR3: CASSSLSRRAADTQYF; DNA: TGCGCCAGCAGCTCACTCTCCCGACGGGCGGCAGATACGCAGTATTTT; V: TRBV4-1; size: -; J: TRBJ2-3; D: -
CDR3: CATSTEFSGRAYEQYF; DNA: TGTGCCACCAGCACTGAATTTAGCGGGAGGGCCTACGAGCAGTACTTC; V: TRBV15; size: few; J: TRBJ2-7; D: TRBD2
CDR3: CASSSLAGAGQETQYF; DNA: TGCGCCAGCAGCTCTTTAGCGGGGGCCGGTCAAGAGACCCAGTACTTC; V: TRBV5-1; size: few; J: TRBJ2-5; D: TRBD2
CDR3: CASSLRDFHSSSYNEQFF; DNA: TGTGCCAGCAGCTTAAGGGACTTTCATTCGTCCTCCTACAATGAGCAGTTCTTC; V: TRBV11-2; size: few; J: TRBJ2-1; D: -
CDR3: CASSVGRGGENIQYF; DNA: TGTGCCAGCAGCGTAGGGAGAGGGGGCGAAAACATTCAGTACTTC; V: TRBV9; size: -; J: TRBJ2-4; D: TRBD1
CDR3: CSARDQNNEQFF; DNA: TGCAGTGCTCGGGACCAGAACAATGAGCAGTTCTTC; V: TRBV20-1; size: -; J: TRBJ2-1; D: -
CDR3: CASSLRGLITDTQYF; DNA: TGTGCCAGCAGCTTACGTGGGCTGATCACAGATACGCAGTATTTT; V: TRBV7-6; size: -; J: TRBJ2-3; D: -
CDR3: CSAMGLSYNEQLF; DNA: TGCAGTGCTATGGGGCTCTCCTACAATGAGCAGTTATTC; V: TRBV20-1; size: few; J: TRBJ2-1; D: -
CDR3: CASRGGRRTRETQYF; DNA: TGTGCCAGCAGGGGAGGTCGAAGGACTCGAGAGACCCAGTACTTC; V: TRBV11-2; size: -; J: TRBJ2-5; D: -
CDR3: CASSLKEDTQYF; DNA: TGTGCCAGCAGTTTAAAGGAGGATACGCAGTATTTT; V: TRBV12-3/TRBV12-4; size: few; J: TRBJ2-3; D: -
CDR3: CSASETSGVTDTQYF; DNA: TGCAGTGCCTCGGAGACTAGCGGGGTTACAGATACGCAGTATTTT; V: TRBV20-1; size: -; J: TRBJ2-3; D: TRBD2
CDR3: CASGNSNEQFF; DNA: TGTGCCAGCGGTAACTCCAATGAGCAGTTCTTC; V: TRBV6-2/TRBV6-3; size: -; J: TRBJ2-1; D: -
CDR3: CAWSVLRDRRAYEQYF; DNA: TGTGCCTGGAGTGTACTACGGGACAGGAGAGCCTACGAGCAGTACTTC; V: TRBV30; size: -; J: TRBJ2-7; D: TRBD1
CDR3: CASRRQGSTGELFF; DNA: TGTGCCAGCAGGAGACAGGGTTCAACCGGGGAGCTGTTTTTT; V: TRBV6-2/TRBV6-3; size: few; J: TRBJ2-2; D: TRBD1
CDR3: CATSTQLSYGYTF; DNA: TGTGCCACCAGCACTCAGCTCTCCTATGGCTACACCTTC; V: TRBV15; size: -; J: TRBJ1-2; D: -
CDR3: CASSPARRGRPYNEQFF; DNA: TGTGCCAGCAGTCCCGCCAGGAGGGGGAGACCCTACAATGAGCAGTTCTTC; V: TRBV12-3/TRBV12-4; size: -; J: TRBJ2-1; D: -
CDR3: CASSLRSGTTGELFF; DNA: TGTGCCAGCAGCTTAAGAAGCGGGACCACCGGGGAGCTGTTTTTT; V: TRBV7-3; size: -; J: TRBJ2-2; D: TRBD2
CDR3: CASSPQSGGAGQPQHF; DNA: TGTGCCAGCAGCCCTCAATCAGGGGGCGCAGGTCAGCCCCAGCATTTT; V: TRBV7-6; size: -; J: TRBJ1-5; D: TRBD1
CDR3: CSAPLAGSNQPQHF; DNA: TGCAGTGCCCCCTTAGCAGGTAGCAATCAGCCCCAGCATTTT; V: TRBV20-1; size: few; J: TRBJ1-5; D: -
CDR3: CATSAHEAYEQYF; DNA: TGTGCCACCAGTGCCCACGAAGCCTACGAGCAGTACTTC; V: TRBV24-1; size: -; J: TRBJ2-7; D: -
CDR3: CSARAPSHTISYEQYF; DNA: TGCAGTGCTAGAGCCCCGTCACACACCATAAGCTACGAGCAGTACTTC; V: TRBV20-1; size: -; J: TRBJ2-7; D: -
CDR3: CASSGTPRGLGNEQFF; DNA: TGTGCCAGCAGCGGGACACCGAGGGGGTTGGGCAATGAGCAGTTCTTC; V: TRBV7-8; size: -; J: TRBJ2-1; D: -
CDR3: CASSEAFTGTSNEQYF; DNA: TGTGCCAGCAGTGAAGCCTTCACAGGGACATCCAACGAGCAGTACTTC; V: TRBV6-1; size: -; J: TRBJ2-7; D: -
CDR3: CATSRDPGAAQPQHF; DNA: TGTGCCACCAGCAGAGACCCGGGGGCGGCTCAGCCCCAGCATTTT; V: TRBV15; size: -; J: TRBJ1-5; D: -
CDR3: CASSLGRVEVDF; DNA: TGTGCCAGCAGTTTAGGCAGGGTGGAGGTTGACTTC; V: TRBV12-3/TRBV12-4; size: few; J: TRBJ2-1; D: -
CDR3: CASSSLQGLNEKLFF; DNA: TGTGCCAGCAGCTCCTTACAGGGTTTGAATGAAAAACTGTTTTTT; V: TRBV7-9; size: -; J: TRBJ1-4; D: -
CDR3: CASSPTSVLANYGYTF; DNA: TGCGCCAGCAGCCCCACGTCCGTCCTGGCTAACTATGGCTACACCTTC; V: TRBV5-1; size: few; J: TRBJ1-2; D: -